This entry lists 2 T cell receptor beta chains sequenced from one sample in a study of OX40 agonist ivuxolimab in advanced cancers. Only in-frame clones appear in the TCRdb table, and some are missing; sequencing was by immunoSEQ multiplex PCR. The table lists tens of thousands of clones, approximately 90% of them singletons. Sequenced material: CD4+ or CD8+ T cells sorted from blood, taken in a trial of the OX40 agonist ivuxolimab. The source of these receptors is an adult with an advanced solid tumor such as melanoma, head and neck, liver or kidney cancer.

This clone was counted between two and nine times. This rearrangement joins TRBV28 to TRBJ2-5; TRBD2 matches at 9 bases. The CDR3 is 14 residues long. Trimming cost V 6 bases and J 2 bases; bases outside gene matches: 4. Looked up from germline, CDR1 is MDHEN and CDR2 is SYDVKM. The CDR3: CASRPGLAQETQYF. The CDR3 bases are TGTGCCAGCAGACCGGGACTAGCTCAAGAGACCCAGTACTTC.

In nucleotides, the CDR3 is TGCGCCAGCAGCCAAGAGGCAGGGCGGCAATTCAATTCACCCCTCCACTTT. Its translation: CASSQEAGRQFNSPLHF. The J gene is TRBJ1-6, the V gene TRBV4-1, with D tentatively TRBD1 (5 bases). Looked up from germline, CDR1 is MGHRA and CDR2 is YSYEKL. Trimming shortened V by 0 bases and J by 7 bases, and 16 bases separated the two germline ends. The CDR3 is 17 amino acids.